This T cell receptor beta chain was obtained from a study of shared clonotypes between healthy human individuals. Study observations and caveats: Rarefaction showed sorted-subset sequencing was incomplete despite large depth.

The CDR3 is 14 residues long. Germline loops: CDR1 MDHEN, CDR2 SYDVKM. The V gene lost 4 bases and the J gene lost 2 bases, with 9 bases spanning the gap. This clone was seen a single time. Its antigen remains unknown. The method was immunoSEQ multiplex PCR; TCRdb's version includes in-frame clones alone and lacks a portion of them. The table lists approximately 1.5 million clones, 98% of them singletons. Sequenced input: naive CD4+ T cells sorted from blood. The subset is: CD45RA+ positively selected. The chain uses TRBV28 and TRBJ2-1; perhaps TRBD2 as D (5 bases). The source is a man aged 30 to 45 in good health. CDR3 coding DNA: TGTGCCAGCAGTTCCCTGGGAGCCTACAATGAGCAGTTCTTC. Protein: CASSSLGAYNEQFF. The complete variable domain, with remaining parts taken from reference TRBV28 and TRBJ2-1, reads DVKVTQSSRYLVKRTGEKVFLECVQDMDHENMFWYRQDPGLGLRLIYFSYDVKMKEKGDIPEGYSVSREKKERFSLILESASTNQTSMYLCASSSLGAYNEQFFGPGTRLTVL.